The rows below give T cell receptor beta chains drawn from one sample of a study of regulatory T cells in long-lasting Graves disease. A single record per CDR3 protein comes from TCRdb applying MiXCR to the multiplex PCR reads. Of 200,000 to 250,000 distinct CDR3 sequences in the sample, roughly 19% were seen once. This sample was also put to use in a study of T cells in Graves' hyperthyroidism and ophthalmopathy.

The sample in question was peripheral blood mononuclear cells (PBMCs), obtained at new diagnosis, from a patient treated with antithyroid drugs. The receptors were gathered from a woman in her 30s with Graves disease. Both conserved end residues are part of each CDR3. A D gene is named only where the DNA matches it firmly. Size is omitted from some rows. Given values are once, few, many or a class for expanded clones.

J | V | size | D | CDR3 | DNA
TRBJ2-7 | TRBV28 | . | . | CASSTHYEQYF | TGTGCCAGCAGTACTCACTACGAGCAGTACTTC
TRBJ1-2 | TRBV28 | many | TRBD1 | CASSRPGQVSRDYTF | TGTGCCAGCAGTCGGCCGGGACAGGTGTCCCGTGACTACACCTTC
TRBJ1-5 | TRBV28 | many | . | CASSFSGAGSQPQHF | TGTGCCAGCAGTTTTTCGGGAGCAGGATCTCAGCCCCAGCATTTT
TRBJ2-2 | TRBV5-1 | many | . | CASSLGTANTGELFF | TGCGCCAGCAGCTTGGGGACGGCAAACACCGGGGAGCTGTTTTTT
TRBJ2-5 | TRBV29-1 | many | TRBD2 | CSVGTSGVLQETQYF | TGCAGCGTAGGGACTAGCGGGGTACTCCAAGAGACCCAGTACTTC
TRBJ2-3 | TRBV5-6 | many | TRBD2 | CASSSLAENTDTQYF | TGTGCCAGCAGCTCACTAGCGGAAAACACAGATACGCAGTATTTT
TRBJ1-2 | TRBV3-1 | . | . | CASSQALRQAGGYTF | TGTGCCAGCAGCCAAGCTCTCAGACAGGCTGGAGGCTACACTTTC
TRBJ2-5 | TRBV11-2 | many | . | CASSAGTHQETQYF | TGTGCCAGCAGCGCCGGGACACATCAAGAGACCCAGTACTTC
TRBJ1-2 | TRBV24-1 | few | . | CATSTVQGGYTF | TGTGCCACGAGTACAGTCCAGGGAGGCTACACCTTC
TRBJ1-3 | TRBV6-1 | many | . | CASSDTLAISGNTIYF | TGTGCCAGCAGTGACACCCTGGCTATCTCTGGAAACACCATATATTTT
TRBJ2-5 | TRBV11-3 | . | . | CASSLRGKETQYF | TGTGCCAGCAGCTTGAGGGGTAAAGAGACCCAGTACTTC
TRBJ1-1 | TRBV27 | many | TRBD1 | CASSLRGQGLGGTEAFF | TGTGCCAGCAGCCTCCGGGGACAGGGGCTAGGGGGCACTGAAGCTTTCTTT
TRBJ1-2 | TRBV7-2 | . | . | CASSLAALGHGRGYTF | TGTGCCAGCAGCTTGGCCGCCCTAGGACATGGCAGAGGCTACACCTTC
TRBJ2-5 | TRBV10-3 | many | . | CAISESAAEETQYF | TGTGCCATCAGTGAGTCGGCTGCCGAAGAGACCCAGTACTTC
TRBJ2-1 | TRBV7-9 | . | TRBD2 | CASSPTIGLAGGPGYNEQFF | TGTGCCAGCAGCCCAACGATTGGACTAGCGGGAGGGCCGGGGTACAATGAGCAGTTCTTC
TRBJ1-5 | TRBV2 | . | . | CASSEGRQPNQPQHF | TGTGCCAGCAGTGAGGGGAGACAACCCAATCAGCCCCAGCATTTT
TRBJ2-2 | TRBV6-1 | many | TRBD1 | CASRPDRLNTGELFF | TGTGCCAGCAGGCCGGACAGGCTAAACACCGGGGAGCTGTTTTTT
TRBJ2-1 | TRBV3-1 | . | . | CASSPELTRWTVEQFF | TGTGCCAGCAGCCCGGAACTTACGAGATGGACCGTGGAGCAGTTCTTC
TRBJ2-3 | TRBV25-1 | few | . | CASRGLRDTDTQYF | TGTGCCAGCAGAGGGCTTCGGGACACAGATACGCAGTATTTT
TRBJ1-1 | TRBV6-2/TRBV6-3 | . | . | CASSDRGLGAFF | TGTGCCAGCAGTGATCGTGGGTTAGGAGCTTTCTTT
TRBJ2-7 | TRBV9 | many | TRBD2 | CASSARAGLTYEQYF | TGTGCCAGCAGCGCCAGAGCGGGGCTAACCTACGAGCAGTACTTC
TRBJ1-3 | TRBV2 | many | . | CASSQSRDDATSGNTIYF | TGTGCCAGCAGCCAGTCCCGGGACGATGCAACCTCTGGAAACACCATATATTTT
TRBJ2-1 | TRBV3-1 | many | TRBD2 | CASSQVGGGNEQFF | TGTGCCAGCAGCCAAGTTGGGGGGGGGAATGAGCAGTTCTTC
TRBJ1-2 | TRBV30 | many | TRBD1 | CAWSATGARGYTF | TGTGCCTGGAGTGCTACAGGGGCCCGAGGCTACACCTTC
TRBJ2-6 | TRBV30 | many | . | CAWSAATVPGANVLTF | TGTGCCTGGAGCGCCGCGACAGTACCTGGGGCCAACGTCCTGACTTTC
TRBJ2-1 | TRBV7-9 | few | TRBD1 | CASSLAIRADRGGYNEQFF | TGTGCCAGCAGCTTAGCCATAAGGGCCGACAGGGGGGGATACAATGAGCAGTTCTTC
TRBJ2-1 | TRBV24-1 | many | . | CATSALGQFKQFF | TGTGCCACCAGTGCGCTAGGTCAATTTAAGCAGTTCTTC
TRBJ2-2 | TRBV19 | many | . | CASSTLMGGGPAGELFF | TGTGCCAGTAGTACTCTGATGGGGGGCGGCCCAGCCGGGGAGCTGTTTTTT
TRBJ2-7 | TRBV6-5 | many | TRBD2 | CASSYTLLAGGPNEQYF | TGTGCCAGCAGTTACACGTTACTAGCGGGAGGACCCAACGAGCAGTACTTC
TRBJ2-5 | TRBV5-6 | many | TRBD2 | CASSLVASGRAMVETQYF | TGTGCCAGCAGCTTGGTTGCTAGCGGGAGGGCGATGGTTGAGACCCAGTACTTC
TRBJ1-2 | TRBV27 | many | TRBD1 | CASSLQGANGYTF | TGTGCCAGCAGTCTACAGGGGGCGAATGGCTACACCTTC
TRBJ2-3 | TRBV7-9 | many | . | CASSLDQRADTQYF | TGTGCCAGCAGCTTAGATCAGAGGGCAGATACGCAGTATTTT
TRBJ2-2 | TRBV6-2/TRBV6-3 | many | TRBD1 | CASSYSGQGPGELFF | TGTGCCAGCAGTTACTCAGGACAGGGCCCCGGGGAGCTGTTTTTT
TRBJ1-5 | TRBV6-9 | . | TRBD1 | CASSYPTGIDQPQHF | TGTGCCAGCAGTTACCCGACAGGGATCGATCAGCCCCAGCATTTT
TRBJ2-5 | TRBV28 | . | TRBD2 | CASSQPYIAGAYVETQYF | TGTGCCAGCAGTCAACCGTATATAGCGGGAGCGTACGTGGAGACCCAGTACTTC
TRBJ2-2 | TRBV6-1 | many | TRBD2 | CASSDGRGLAGVRTGELFF | TGTGCCAGCAGTGACGGTAGGGGACTAGCGGGAGTGAGGACCGGGGAGCTGTTTTTT
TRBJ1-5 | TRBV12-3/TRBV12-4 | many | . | CASSFPGVEPQHF | TGTGCCAGCAGTTTCCCAGGGGTAGAGCCCCAGCATTTT
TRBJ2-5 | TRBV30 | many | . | CAWKGFTRETQYF | TGTGCCTGGAAAGGGTTTACGAGAGAGACCCAGTACTTC
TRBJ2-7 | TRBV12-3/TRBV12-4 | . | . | CACSFNGQYF | TGTGCCTGCAGTTTTAACGGGCAGTACTTC
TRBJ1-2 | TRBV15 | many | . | CATSRTAGSYGYTF | TGTGCCACCAGCAGGACCGCAGGGTCCTATGGCTACACCTTC